The 29 T cell receptor beta chains reported below all come from one sample, sequenced in a study of T cells of healthy individuals. TCRdb re-derived calls from the 5' RACE reads in MiXCR, one entry per CDR3 protein. The sample shows around 63,000 distinct CDR3 sequences, around 15% of them seen only once. These receptors were collected from a human donor in good health.

At least ten counts were recorded for this clonotype. The chain is built from TRBV5-1 and TRBJ2-7; possible D gene TRBD1, 8 bases. CDR1 and CDR2 (germline): SGHRS, YFSETQ. The CDR3 extends over 15 amino acids. V gave up 1 base and J gave up 6 bases, with 17 bases separating them. Here the CDR3 reads CASSLTGGQGGEQYF. CDR3 nucleotide sequence: TGCGCCAGCAGCTTGACGGGAGGACAGGGAGGCGAGCAGTACTTC. The full variable domain, completed using reference TRBV5-1 and TRBJ2-7, is KAGVTQTPRYLIKTRGQQVTLSCSPISGHRSVSWYQQTPGQGLQFLFEYFSETQRNKGNFPGRFSGRQFSNSRSEMNVSTLELGDSALYLCASSLTGGQGGEQYFGPGTRLTVT.

This clonotype has at least ten counts. The rearrangement joins TRBV7-8 to TRBJ2-7; perhaps TRBD1 as D (6 bases). V lost 6 bases and J lost 1, with 10 bases in between. The germline CDR1 and CDR2 sequences are SGHVS and FQNEAQ. CDR3 length equals 13 residues. Written as DNA, the CDR3 is TGTGCCAGCAGAGACAGGAGGTCCTACGAGCAGTACTTC. Its protein product is CASRDRRSYEQYF.

This chain links TRBV27 with TRBJ1-2, with 9 bases aligning to TRBD1. The germline V gene encodes CDR1 MNHEY and CDR2 SMNVEV (reference sequence). The V segment lost 4 bases and the J segment 7 bases; nucleotides outside the gene matches: 7. The CDR3 has 14 amino acids. The CDR3 sequence: CASSSQGAHGGYTF. The CDR3 DNA sequence: TGTGCCAGCAGTTCACAGGGGGCGCATGGTGGCTACACCTTC.

This clonotype was seen ten or more times. The rearrangement uses TRBV2 and TRBJ2-3; TRBD2 aligns across 11 bases. This CDR3 is 16 amino acids long. Trimming took 6 bases from V and 2 from J; bases not matched to a gene: 7. Per germline, CDR1 SNHLY and CDR2 FYNNEI. In nucleotides, the CDR3 is TGTGCCAGCAGAACCGGGACTAGCGGATCCACAGATACGCAGTATTTT. The encoded protein is CASRTGTSGSTDTQYF. The complete variable domain, with remaining parts taken from reference TRBV2 and TRBJ2-3, reads EPEVTQTPSHQVTQMGQEVILRCVPISNHLYFYWYRQILGQKVEFLVSFYNNEISEKSEIFDDQFSVERPDGSNFTLKIRSTKLEDSAMYFCASRTGTSGSTDTQYFGPGTRLTVL.

This clonotype was observed at least ten times. The chain combines TRBV28 with TRBJ2-1; unclear D gene. Germline CDR1 MDHEN, CDR2 SYDVKM. V lost 3 bases and J lost 4, with 13 bases in between. The CDR3 runs to 15 residues. The CDR3 here is CASSLGAYLYNEQFF. CDR3 coding DNA: TGTGCCAGCAGTTTGGGTGCGTACCTATACAATGAGCAGTTCTTC.

V gene TRBV7-9 combines with J gene TRBJ2-7, with D unclear. CDR1 SEHNR and CDR2 FQNEAQ come from the germline V gene (reference sequence). The V end was cut by 3 bases, the J end by 0 bases, with 9 bases between. CDR3 length equals 14 residues. This CDR3 reads CASSFSLASYEQYF. The CDR3 DNA is TGTGCCAGCAGCTTTTCATTGGCCTCCTACGAGCAGTACTTC.

This sequence joins TRBV6-6 and TRBJ1-3, with 7 bases identical to TRBD1. The germline CDR1 and CDR2 sequences are MNHNY and SVGAGI (reference sequence). CDR3 size: 15 residues. V lost 6 bases, J lost 0 bases, and 5 bases stayed unmatched. This CDR3 reads CASSKGQISGNTIYF. The CDR3 DNA is TGTGCCAGCAGCAAGGGACAGATCTCTGGAAACACCATATATTTT.

This clonotype occurred a few times. The V and J genes are TRBV10-3 and TRBJ2-7, with 9 positions matching TRBD1. V trimming: 4 bases; J trimming: 5 bases; junction bases outside the gene matches: 6. This CDR3 comprises 14 residues. Germline CDR1 ENHRY, CDR2 SYGVKD. CDR3 DNA: TGTGCCATCAGTGTGCGGGACAGGGCCGACGAGCAGTACTTC. This sequence encodes CAISVRDRADEQYF.

The chain joins TRBV14 to TRBJ1-1; D is uncertain. CDR1 is SGHDN, CDR2 FVKESK, per germline. The CDR3 spans 13 residues. Trimming shortened V by 4 bases and J by 0 bases, and 6 bases separated the two germline ends. CDR3 DNA: TGTGCCAGCAGCCTGTCCCTGAACACTGAAGCTTTCTTT. It codes for CASSLSLNTEAFF.

The genes are TRBV12-3 or TRBV12-4 and TRBJ2-5, with TRBD2 identical over 14 bases. V was clipped by 0 bases and J by 3 bases; unmatched bases: 3. The CDR3 extends over 17 amino acids. The CDR3 sequence is CASSLALGLAGEETQYF. CDR3 in DNA: TGTGCCAGCAGTTTAGCGCTGGGACTAGCGGGAGAAGAGACCCAGTACTTC.

This clonotype was observed many times. The CDR3 loop is CASSPWTEQNIQYF. In nucleotides, the CDR3 is TGTGCCAGCAGCCCATGGACAGAGCAAAACATTCAGTACTTC. This sequence joins TRBV7-9 and TRBJ2-4; TRBD1 might be the D (6 bases). Germline-derived CDR1 and CDR2 are SEHNR and FQNEAQ (reference sequence). V was shortened by 5 bases and J by 5 bases, with 13 bases between the two germline ends. The CDR3 has 14 amino acids.

The sample holds a few counts of this clonotype. The CDR3 bases are TGTGCCAGCAGAAATAGCGAGAATGAGCAGTTCTTC. Translated, it gives CASRNSENEQFF. This rearrangement joins TRBV6-6 to TRBJ2-1; maybe TRBD2 (5 bases). Trimming removed 6 bases at V and 7 bases at J, with 10 bases between. The CDR3 consists of 12 residues. CDR1 and CDR2 from the germline V gene are MNHNY and SVGAGI (reference sequence).

Worth noting for this clonotype: This clone may be a read error of a much larger clone one base away. CDR3 amino acids: CASSQDTVYEQYF. The CDR3 nucleotides are TGTGCCAGCAGCCAAGACACGGTCTACGAGCAGTACTTC. This chain joins TRBV3-1 and TRBJ2-7, with D unresolved. CDR1 LGHDT and CDR2 YNNKEL come from the germline V gene (reference sequence). CDR3 size: 13 residues. V dropped 0 bases and J dropped 3 bases, with 6 bases sitting between them.

This clonotype came up a few times. The chain couples TRBV15 to TRBJ2-4; D possibly corresponds to TRBD1 (8 bases). The CDR3 has 14 residues. Between the trimmed V and J ends, which lost 5 bases and 8 bases, there was a span of 16 bases. Germline V CDR1 and CDR2: LNHNV, YYDKDF (reference sequence). The chain's CDR3 is CATSVGQGGYIQYF. The CDR3 DNA reads TGTGCCACCAGCGTTGGACAGGGAGGGTACATTCAGTACTTC.

This clonotype was observed many times. V usage is TRBV5-1 and J usage is TRBJ2-3; 9 bases align to TRBD1. There are 15 residues in the CDR3. The V gene's germline CDR1 is SGHRS and CDR2 YFSETQ. The ends lost 0 bases at V and 3 bases at J; junction bases unmatched: 2. CDR3 amino acids: CASSLEGTGTDTQYF. The CDR3 nucleotides are TGCGCCAGCAGCTTGGAGGGGACAGGGACAGATACGCAGTATTTT.

The sample holds many counts of this clonotype. The chain is built from TRBV4-3 and TRBJ2-3; TRBD2 agrees at 10 bases. CDR1 is LGHNA, CDR2 YSLEER, per germline. Trimming took 3 bases from V and 2 from J; bases not matched to a gene: 5. CDR3 length: 16 residues. CDR3 residues: CASSHGLADPTDTQYF. In nucleotides, the CDR3 is TGCGCCAGCAGCCACGGACTAGCGGACCCCACAGATACGCAGTATTTT.

This clonotype occurred a few times. The chain recombines TRBV5-1 with TRBJ2-7; D ambiguous. The length of the CDR3 is 14 residues. Germline assignment: CDR1 SGHRS and CDR2 YFSETQ. The V end was cut by 1 base, the J end by 5 bases, with 13 bases between. The CDR3 sequence: CASSLFSLYDEQYF. Here the CDR3 DNA reads TGCGCCAGCAGCTTGTTCTCCTTATACGACGAGCAGTACTTC. Full variable domain (remainder filled in from reference TRBV5-1 and TRBJ2-7): KAGVTQTPRYLIKTRGQQVTLSCSPISGHRSVSWYQQTPGQGLQFLFEYFSETQRNKGNFPGRFSGRQFSNSRSEMNVSTLELGDSALYLCASSLFSLYDEQYFGPGTRLTVT.

In this sample, this clonotype turned up many times. The chain recombines TRBV25-1 with TRBJ2-7, with TRBD2 identical over 10 bases. The germline V gene encodes CDR1 MGHDK and CDR2 SYGVNS. The length of the CDR3 is 13 residues. The V segment lost 6 bases and the J segment 6 bases; nucleotides outside the gene matches: 5. The CDR3 bases are TGTGCCAGCAGAGCGGGAGGGCCCCGCGAGCAGTACTTC. Its protein product is CASRAGGPREQYF.

This clonotype came up a few times. This sequence joins TRBV27 and TRBJ1-3, with D possibly matching TRBD1 (6 bases). Trimming removed 0 bases at V and 0 bases at J, with 15 bases between. Germline loops: CDR1 MNHEY, CDR2 SMNVEV (reference sequence). The CDR3 is made up of 18 amino acids. The CDR3 protein is CASSLSSTGSLSGNTIYF. The CDR3 DNA follows: TGTGCCAGCAGTTTATCTTCGACAGGCTCCCTCTCTGGAAACACCATATATTTT.

This sequence joins TRBV4-1 and TRBJ2-7, with 8 bases that match TRBD1. Germline V lookup: CDR1 MGHRA, CDR2 YSYEKL. This CDR3 region has 14 residues. Unmatched junction bases numbered 4, after V lost 3 bases and J lost 3 bases. The CDR3 is CASSQWTGNYEQYF. The CDR3 DNA is TGCGCCAGCAGCCAGTGGACAGGGAACTACGAGCAGTACTTC.

The chain uses TRBV3-1 and TRBJ1-2; TRBD1 aligns across 7 bases. The CDR3 contains 13 residues. The V gene's germline CDR1 is LGHDT and CDR2 YNNKEL (reference sequence). V shed 2 bases, J shed 7 bases, and the junction held 4 bases outside the gene matches. CDR3 DNA sequence: TGTGCCAGCAGCCAACGACAGGGATTTGGCTACACCTTC. Encoded protein: CASSQRQGFGYTF.

The sample holds a few counts of this clonotype. The rearrangement joins TRBV3-1 to TRBJ2-5; D is tentatively TRBD1 or TRBD2 (5 bases each). CDR3 length: 15 amino acids. The germline gives CDR1 LGHDT, CDR2 YNNKEL (reference sequence). Between the trimmed V and J ends, which lost 5 bases and 0 bases, there was a span of 13 bases. The CDR3 here is CASSSTLGHQETQYF. CDR3 bases: TGTGCCAGCAGCTCCACCCTGGGACACCAAGAGACCCAGTACTTC.

This rearrangement joins TRBV7-9 to TRBJ1-1, with 11 bases that match TRBD1. J lost 6 bases, V lost 5 bases, and 5 bases had no gene match. Per germline, CDR1 SEHNR and CDR2 FQNEAQ (reference sequence). This CDR3 contains 14 residues. The CDR3, as DNA: TGTGCCAGCAGCGTCGGACAGGGGGCGGCTGAAGCTTTCTTT. This sequence encodes CASSVGQGAAEAFF.

This clonotype has just a few counts. The V gene is TRBV28, the J gene TRBJ1-5, with D possibly matching TRBD1 (6 bases). V was cut by 4 bases and J by 6 bases, with 16 bases left in between. Germline V CDR1 and CDR2: MDHEN, SYDVKM. There are 15 residues in the CDR3. DNA of the CDR3: TGTGCCAGCAGTTCGACCGCCAGGGGTGGTCAGCCCCAGCATTTT. This encodes CASSSTARGGQPQHF.

This clonotype came up once. Just one base apart from a much larger clone, this may be a read error. The rearrangement uses TRBV9 and TRBJ1-1; D not certain. The germline V gene encodes CDR1 SGDLS and CDR2 YYNGEE. Trimming removed 7 bases at V and 1 base at J, with 14 bases between. CDR3 length equals 14 residues. This CDR3 reads CASGPNYANTEAFF. The CDR3 coding sequence is TGTGCCAGCGGGCCGAACTACGCGAACACTGAAGCTTTCTTT.

The rearrangement uses TRBV6-6 and TRBJ1-1; D remains unclear. V was clipped by 6 bases and J by 5 bases, with 10 bases between them. Germline V gene sequence: CDR1 MNHNY, CDR2 SVGAGI (reference sequence). The CDR3 covers 12 residues. The CDR3 DNA is TGTGCCAGCAGCAATATGAGGACTGAAGCTTTCTTT. Encoded protein: CASSNMRTEAFF.

The gene calls are TRBV10-3 and TRBJ2-3, with D hard to call. CDR1 and CDR2 from the germline V gene are ENHRY and SYGVKD. The CDR3 is 16 residues long. Trimming left V 3 bases short and J 3 bases short, with 16 bases between. The CDR3 here is CAISDPGAPATDTQYF. In DNA form, the CDR3 reads TGTGCCATCAGTGACCCTGGTGCTCCAGCAACAGATACGCAGTATTTT.

V and J are TRBV5-1 and TRBJ2-7; D call uncertain. The germline V gene has CDR1 SGHRS and CDR2 YFSETQ. Between the trimmed V and J ends, which lost 0 bases and 3 bases, there was a span of 10 bases. This CDR3 contains 14 residues. CDR3 sequence: CASSLGELIYEQYF. In nucleotides, the CDR3 is TGCGCCAGCAGCTTGGGGGAACTTATCTACGAGCAGTACTTC.

The table lists this clonotype with a few counts. This sequence joins TRBV4-1 and TRBJ1-1; unclear D gene. CDR1 MGHRA and CDR2 YSYEKL come from the germline V gene. The CDR3 loop spans 12 amino acids. The V gene lost 1 base and the J gene lost 5 bases, with 5 bases spanning the gap. The CDR3 DNA is TGCGCCAGCAGCCAAGGGGTGACTGAAGCTTTCTTT. This translates into CASSQGVTEAFF.